The 28 T cell receptor beta chains presented below share a single source sample, sequenced in a study of T cells in Graves' hyperthyroidism and ophthalmopathy. The source material, RNA transcripts, was used to amplify TCR beta CDR3 regions. First-round RT-PCR of the TCR CDR3 relied on the HTBI primer set. TCRdb re-derived calls from the multiplex PCR reads in MiXCR, one entry per CDR3 protein. Of 400,000 to 500,000 distinct CDR3 sequences detected, 14% to 15% appear once; the ten largest clones hold about 12%. Source material: blood. Receptors originate from a man aged 18 to 29 with Graves' ophthalmopathy.

This clonotype was seen many times. The chain joins TRBV2 to TRBJ2-7; TRBD2 is a possible D gene (5 bases). Germline V lookup: CDR1 SNHLY, CDR2 FYNNEI. The V end lost 6 bases, the J end lost 1 base, and 13 bases lay between the germline ends. The CDR3 totals 14 residues. CDR3 coding DNA: TGTGCCAGCAGCGAACACACTAGTTCCTACGAGCAGTACTTC. It specifies CASSEHTSSYEQYF.

This clonotype has at least ten counts. V gene TRBV2 combines with J gene TRBJ2-5, with no clear D. The germline V and J ends were trimmed by 11 bases and 4 bases, with 8 bases remaining between them. The CDR3 sequence is 10 residues long. The germline V gene encodes CDR1 SNHLY and CDR2 FYNNEI. CDR3 in amino acids: CASKGETQYF. The DNA for the CDR3 is TGTGCCTCCAAGGGAGAGACCCAGTACTTC.

The chain is built from TRBV6-1 and TRBJ2-1; 8 bases are a match to TRBD2. CDR1 and CDR2 (germline): MNHNS, SASEGT. There are 17 residues in the CDR3. V shed 5 bases and J 0 bases; nucleotides not matched to a gene: 9. The CDR3 reads CASSSQKLADSYNEQFF. The CDR3 DNA is TGTGCCAGCAGTTCTCAAAAACTAGCGGACTCCTACAATGAGCAGTTCTTC.

The V gene is TRBV27, the J gene TRBJ2-7; TRBD2 agrees at 8 bases. Per the germline V gene, CDR1 is MNHEY and CDR2 is SMNVEV (reference sequence). The CDR3 has 14 residues. With V trimmed by 3 bases and J by 2 bases, 3 bases remained unmatched. For the CDR3, the DNA is TGTGCCAGCAGTTTCAGCGGGAGCACCTACGAGCAGTACTTC. As protein: CASSFSGSTYEQYF.

The V gene is TRBV15, the J gene TRBJ1-4; the D gene is possibly TRBD1 (6 bases). The CDR3 is 17 residues long. CDR1 LNHNV and CDR2 YYDKDF come from the germline V gene (reference sequence). Trimming took off 2 bases at V and 1 base at J, with 14 bases between the two ends. The CDR3 spells CATSRSTGRGTNEKLFF. CDR3 coding DNA: TGTGCCACCAGCAGATCAACAGGGAGGGGAACTAATGAAAAACTGTTTTTT.

In its sample, this clonotype was seen a few times. CDR3 region: CASHIPGGPETQYF. In DNA form, the CDR3 reads TGCGCCAGCCATATACCGGGAGGGCCGGAGACCCAGTACTTC. This chain connects TRBV5-1 to TRBJ2-5, with 8 bases identical to TRBD2. The V and J ends lost 7 bases and 5 bases, in that order; junction bases with no gene match: 10. The CDR3 loop spans 14 amino acids. CDR1 SGHRS and CDR2 YFSETQ come from the germline V gene. Together with reference TRBV5-1 and TRBJ2-5, the CDR3 gives the full variable domain: KAGVTQTPRYLIKTRGQQVTLSCSPISGHRSVSWYQQTPGQGLQFLFEYFSETQRNKGNFPGRFSGRQFSNSRSEMNVSTLELGDSALYLCASHIPGGPETQYFGPGTRLLVL.

This clonotype was observed at least ten times. The J gene is TRBJ2-7, the V gene TRBV3-1; no clear D. The CDR3 runs 13 residues. Germline V gene lookup returns CDR1 LGHDT and CDR2 YNNKEL (reference sequence). V was trimmed by 0 bases and J by 2 bases, leaving 5 bases between them. The CDR3: CASSQELAYEQYF. The CDR3 DNA reads as TGTGCCAGCAGCCAAGAACTGGCCTACGAGCAGTACTTC.

This clonotype was picked up many times. V usage is TRBV13 and J usage is TRBJ2-7; 11 bases fit TRBD2. This CDR3 spans 15 amino acids. In germline, CDR1 is PRHDT, CDR2 FYEKMQ (reference sequence). V lost 1 base and J lost 2; bases outside the gene matches: 1. The CDR3 reads CASSLVAGGPYEQYF. DNA for the CDR3: TGTGCCAGCAGCTTAGTAGCGGGAGGGCCCTACGAGCAGTACTTC.

The V gene is TRBV12-3 or TRBV12-4, the J gene TRBJ2-7; possibly TRBD1 for D (5 bases). There are 15 residues in the CDR3. Trimming removed 2 bases from V and 5 bases from J, with 16 bases in between. Here the CDR3 DNA reads TGTGCCAGCAGTTTACAGGGAAGGGCTTATGACGAGCAGTACTTC. It yields the protein CASSLQGRAYDEQYF.

A few counts support this clonotype. The J gene is TRBJ2-1, the V gene TRBV6-5; D might be TRBD1 (6 bases). Trimming removed 0 bases from V and 9 bases from J, with 18 bases in between. Germline lookup yields CDR1 MNHEY and CDR2 SVGAGI. This CDR3 is built from 16 residues. DNA for the CDR3: TGTGCCAGCAGTTACTCGCCCCTGGGGGAAGGGGGTGAGCAGTTCTTC. Its protein product is CASSYSPLGEGGEQFF.

This clonotype occurred many times. The J gene is TRBJ2-5, the V gene TRBV10-3, with D possibly being TRBD1 (5 bases). Germline V gene data show CDR1 as ENHRY and CDR2 as SYGVKD. Trimming stripped 10 bases from V and 3 bases from J, with 15 bases between. This CDR3 is 13 amino acids long. The CDR3 sequence is CATQRGTEETQYF. The CDR3 DNA reads TGTGCCACTCAAAGGGGCACGGAAGAGACCCAGTACTTC.

To note about this clonotype: The CDR3 ends on some other residue instead of the conserved phenylalanine or tryptophan, so this is likely a read error. This chain connects TRBV7-3 to TRBJ2-1; 14 bases match TRBD2. The junction had 14 bases not matched to a gene; V was cut back by 5 bases and J by 5 bases. The CDR3 is made up of 19 amino acids. From germline, CDR1 is SGHTA and CDR2 FQGTGA. CDR3 sequence reads: CASSQRGRGLAGVDNEQFI. The CDR3 bases are TGTGCCAGCAGCCAAAGGGGAAGGGGACTAGCGGGAGTTGACAATGAGCAGTTCATC.

The chain has TRBV3-1 and TRBJ2-3; a possible D gene is TRBD1 (5 bases). The V end lost 0 bases, the J end lost 4 bases, and 14 bases lay between the germline ends. Germline CDR1 reads LGHDT; CDR2 reads YNNKEL (reference sequence). CDR3 length: 16 residues. CDR3: CASSQEYGQGADTQYF. CDR3 DNA: TGTGCCAGCAGCCAAGAATACGGGCAGGGTGCAGATACGCAGTATTTT.

This clonotype showed up many times. The chain combines TRBV24-1 with TRBJ1-2; 9 nucleotides align to TRBD1. V gave up 3 bases and J gave up 4 bases; unmatched junction bases: 5. CDR3 length: 15 residues. The germline CDR1 and CDR2 sequences are KGHDR and SFDVKD. In nucleotides, the CDR3 is TGTGCCACCAGTGATCCCGGGACAGGGTTCTATGGCTACACCTTC. This gives the protein CATSDPGTGFYGYTF.

CDR3 loop: CASSLGLNSGHEKLFF. CDR3 nucleotides: TGTGCCAGCAGCTTAGGTCTGAATTCAGGGCATGAAAAACTGTTTTTT. The V call is TRBV5-8, the J call TRBJ1-4; D is perhaps TRBD1 (5 bases). Germline lookup yields CDR1 SGHTS and CDR2 YDEGEE. The CDR3 consists of 16 residues. Trimming took off 2 bases at V and 6 bases at J, with 17 bases between the two ends.

This clonotype has at least ten counts. V usage is TRBV10-3 and J usage is TRBJ2-7; a possible D gene is TRBD1 (6 bases). V was clipped by 8 bases and J by 4 bases, with 12 bases between them. Germline V gene data show CDR1 as ENHRY and CDR2 as SYGVKD. This CDR3 region has 12 residues. CDR3 nucleotide sequence: TGTGCCATCGATGGGCAGGGGTACGAGCAGTACTTC. This gives the protein CAIDGQGYEQYF.

The genes are TRBV7-8 and TRBJ1-1, with a weak D call TRBD1 (5 bases). Trimming removed 1 base at V and 4 bases at J, with 7 bases between. Germline CDR1 SGHVS, CDR2 FQNEAQ. The CDR3 runs 13 residues. The CDR3 loop is CASSLVGPTEAFF. The CDR3 DNA reads as TGTGCCAGCAGCTTAGTGGGGCCCACTGAAGCTTTCTTT.

The V gene is TRBV19, the J gene TRBJ2-2, with D possibly being TRBD1 (6 bases). Trimming removed 3 bases at V and 7 bases at J, with 15 bases between. This CDR3 is built from 15 residues. Germline loops: CDR1 LNHDA, CDR2 SQIVND (reference sequence). The DNA of the CDR3 is TGTGCCAGTAGTATGGCCAGGACAGATGTCGGGGAGCTGTTTTTT. This codes for CASSMARTDVGELFF. Looking up the rest from reference TRBV19 and TRBJ2-2 gives the full variable domain: DGGITQSPKYLFRKEGQNVTLSCEQNLNHDAMYWYRQDPGQGLRLIYYSQIVNDFQKGDIAEGYSVSREKKESFPLTVTSAQKNPTAFYLCASSMARTDVGELFFGEGSRLTVL.

This clonotype has a count of ten or more. The chain has TRBV9 and TRBJ2-5, with 7 bases fitting TRBD1. Germline V gene sequence: CDR1 SGDLS, CDR2 YYNGEE. CDR3 length equals 15 residues. Germline trimming cut 2 bases from V and 2 bases from J; bases unmatched to any gene: 6. The CDR3, as DNA: TGTGCCAGCAGCGTGTGGACAGGACCTCAAGAGACCCAGTACTTC. Protein sequence: CASSVWTGPQETQYF.

The sample holds a few counts of this clonotype. The chain recombines TRBV20-1 with TRBJ2-2; a weak D match, TRBD2 (6 bases). Germline CDR1 and CDR2: DFQATT and SNEGSKA (reference sequence). The V and J ends lost 3 bases and 4 bases respectively, with 15 bases between them. The CDR3 length is 15 residues. The CDR3 bases are TGCAGTGCTAGCAGGCCTAGCGACTTCACCGGGGAGCTGTTTTTT. Translating gives CSASRPSDFTGELFF.

In this sample, this clonotype turned up many times. The chain employs TRBV5-6 and TRBJ2-3; no reliable D call. The CDR3 has 16 residues. The germline V gene has CDR1 SGHDT and CDR2 YYEEEE. The V end lost 4 bases, the J end lost 2 bases, and 17 bases lay between the germline ends. DNA of the CDR3: TGTGCCAGCAGCCTCTGGCGCCTATCTTTCACAGATACGCAGTATTTT. Translating it yields CASSLWRLSFTDTQYF.

This clonotype was recorded many times. This sequence joins TRBV20-1 and TRBJ2-1; TRBD1 matches 8 bases. The CDR3 sequence is 15 residues long. CDR1 and CDR2 from the germline V gene are DFQATT and SNEGSKA (reference sequence). Germline trimming cut 0 bases from V and 3 bases from J; bases unmatched to any gene: 4. CDR3 amino acids: CSARDQGAGYNEQFF. CDR3 nucleotide sequence: TGCAGTGCTAGAGATCAGGGGGCGGGCTACAATGAGCAGTTCTTC.

This clonotype was seen a few times. CDR3 residues: CASSIDPSGGLYNEQFF. Written as DNA, the CDR3 is TGTGCCAGTAGTATAGATCCTAGCGGGGGACTCTACAATGAGCAGTTCTTC. The chain joins TRBV19 to TRBJ2-1; 10 nucleotides agree with TRBD2. V was clipped by 0 bases and J by 3 bases; unmatched bases: 5. The germline V gene has CDR1 LNHDA and CDR2 SQIVND (reference sequence). This CDR3 has 17 residues.

This clonotype was picked up many times. The chain employs TRBV7-8 and TRBJ1-5, with unresolved D. The CDR3 sequence is 14 residues long. Trimming stripped 3 bases from V and 5 bases from J, with 11 bases between. Germline CDR1 is SGHVS and CDR2 is FQNEAQ. CDR3 residues: CASSLRVTYQPQHF. CDR3 DNA sequence: TGTGCCAGCAGCTTGCGGGTCACCTATCAGCCCCAGCATTTT. The variable domain in full, with the rest retrieved from reference TRBV7-8 and TRBJ1-5, is GAGVSQSPRYKVAKRGQDVALRCDPISGHVSLFWYQQALGQGPEFLTYFQNEAQLDKSGLPSDRFFAERPEGSVSTLKIQRTQQEDSAVYLCASSLRVTYQPQHFGDGTRLSIL.

This clonotype occurred many times. The chain links TRBV18 to TRBJ2-5; 8 bases are a match to TRBD1. The CDR3 extends over 15 amino acids. V was clipped by 2 bases and J by 1 base; unmatched bases: 3. Germline V gene data show CDR1 as KGHSH and CDR2 as LQKENI. The CDR3 DNA is TGTGCCAGCTCACCAAGGACAGGGCCCCAAGAGACCCAGTACTTC. Amino acid sequence: CASSPRTGPQETQYF.

This clonotype was counted a few times. The CDR3: CASSEGLAGGYTDTQYF. CDR3 sequence (DNA): TGTGCCAGCAGTGAAGGACTAGCGGGGGGGTACACAGATACGCAGTATTTT. The rearrangement uses TRBV6-1 and TRBJ2-3; TRBD2 matches 14 bases. The CDR3 covers 17 residues. Germline trimming cut 1 base from V and 2 bases from J; bases unmatched to any gene: 2. The V gene's germline CDR1 is MNHNS and CDR2 SASEGT.

This clonotype was counted ten times or more. The DNA for the CDR3 is TGTGCCACCAGCTTCGGGACGCGGGACGAGCAGTACTTC. Residues: CATSFGTRDEQYF. The gene calls are TRBV15 and TRBJ2-7; D is tentatively TRBD1 or TRBD2 (5 bases each). Germline CDR1 is LNHNV and CDR2 is YYDKDF (reference sequence). Between the trimmed V and J ends, which lost 5 bases and 5 bases, there was a span of 13 bases. The CDR3 extends over 13 amino acids.

This clonotype has at least ten counts. The J gene is TRBJ1-4, the V gene TRBV4-1; 8 nucleotides agree with TRBD1. There are 14 residues in the CDR3. V was clipped by 0 bases and J by 8 bases; unmatched bases: 2. Germline assignment: CDR1 MGHRA and CDR2 YSYEKL. The CDR3 sequence: CASSQDTGGEKLFF. The CDR3 region has the DNA TGCGCCAGCAGCCAAGACACAGGGGGGGAAAAACTGTTTTTT.